This T cell receptor (beta chain) was identified during a study of shared T cell receptors in the human thymus. Profiled with immunoSEQ multiplex PCR; TCRdb holds only in-frame clones, not every one. The table has more than 550,000 clones, about 87% seen once. These same records also appear under a second study, on human thymus T cells. That paper notes: Finnish infants who were healthy and having corrective surgery for congenital heart defects made up the donors.

Sequencing was carried out using thymocytes. This clonotype was obtained from a boy under three years old with a congenital heart defect.

The CDR3 coding sequence is TGTGCCAGCAGCCAGGACCGACGATTCCCTAGCGGGGATGAAGAGCAGTACTTC. Translating gives CASSQDRRFPSGDEEQYF. The chain employs TRBV14 and TRBJ2-7, with 9 bases identical to TRBD2. Germline assignment: CDR1 SGHDN and CDR2 FVKESK. V was pared by 3 bases and J by 7 bases, with 19 bases of the junction left unmatched. The CDR3 is made up of 18 amino acids.